The 29 T cell receptor beta chains reported below all come from one sample, sequenced in a study of shared clonotypes between healthy human individuals. Sequencing was performed with immunoSEQ multiplex PCR; in TCRdb, only in-frame clones are kept and a portion is missing. Among 190,000 or so clones listed, 66% were seen once. Material for sequencing was memory CD4+ T cells sorted from blood. Subset reported: CD45RA-negative fraction. These receptors all come from a man aged 30 to 39 in good health.

The chain joins TRBV6-1 to TRBJ2-7; 13 bases are shared with TRBD2. The CDR3 covers 15 residues. CDR1 is MNHNS and CDR2 is SASEGT in the germline V gene. V was pared by 9 bases and J by 2 bases, with 7 bases of the junction left unmatched. CDR3 protein: CASRTGTSGTYEQYF. CDR3 DNA: TGTGCCAGTAGAACCGGGACTAGCGGGACCTACGAGCAGTACTTC.

The rearrangement links TRBV7-9 to TRBJ2-2, with 7 bases matching TRBD2. Germline trimming cut 7 bases from V and 6 bases from J; bases unmatched to any gene: 11. Per the germline V gene, CDR1 is SEHNR and CDR2 is FQNEAQ (reference sequence). The CDR3 totals 15 residues. CDR3 sequence: CASTLKGLPPGELFF. The CDR3 coding sequence is TGTGCCAGCACTCTGAAGGGACTACCACCCGGGGAGCTGTTTTTT. Combining the CDR3 with reference TRBV7-9 and TRBJ2-2 gives the whole variable domain DTGVSQNPRHKITKRGQNVTFRCDPISEHNRLYWYRQTLGQGPEFLTYFQNEAQLEKSRLLSDRFSAERPKGSFSTLEIQRTEQGDSAMYLCASTLKGLPPGELFFGEGSRLTVL.

This chain joins TRBV28 and TRBJ1-2, with D perhaps matching TRBD1 (5 bases). The germline V and J ends were trimmed by 4 bases and 4 bases, with 16 bases remaining between them. The CDR3 has 15 amino acids. Germline CDR1 reads MDHEN; CDR2 reads SYDVKM. The CDR3 spells CASSSSAGGSYGYTF. The CDR3 DNA follows: TGTGCCAGCAGTTCCTCCGCGGGGGGTAGCTATGGCTACACCTTC.

This chain connects TRBV7-2 to TRBJ2-3; D call uncertain. The CDR3 runs to 14 residues. Germline assignment: CDR1 SGHTA and CDR2 FQGNSA. Trimming took off 5 bases at V and 2 bases at J, with 11 bases between the two ends. The CDR3 DNA reads TGTGCCAGCAGCGGCAGTATCTCCACAGATACGCAGTATTTT. It yields the protein CASSGSISTDTQYF.

The CDR3 DNA reads as TGCGCCAGCAGCTTGAAGGGGCGCGGGGCTGAAGCTTTCTTT. It yields the protein CASSLKGRGAEAFF. This chain uses TRBV5-1 with TRBJ1-1, with D possibly TRBD1 on 5 matching bases. The ends were cut back, 1 base at V and 6 bases at J, with 13 bases in the middle. From germline, CDR1 is SGHRS and CDR2 YFSETQ. CDR3 length: 14 amino acids.

The rearrangement links TRBV11-2 to TRBJ1-1; 7 bases map to TRBD1. With 5 bases clipped from V and 9 bases from J, the junction kept 9 bases outside the gene matches. The V gene's germline CDR1 is SGHAT and CDR2 FQNNGV. This CDR3 region has 13 residues. CDR3 DNA: TGTGCCAGCAGCGCAGACAGGGAGTCTCAAGCTTTCTTT. Protein: CASSADRESQAFF.

This clone was picked up many times. This chain uses TRBV9 with TRBJ2-2, with D tentatively TRBD1 or TRBD2 (5 bases each). This CDR3 is built from 15 residues. V lost 7 bases to trimming and J lost 1 base, with 14 bases between them. Per germline, CDR1 SGDLS and CDR2 YYNGEE. The CDR3 loop is CASSVGAGNTGELFF. CDR3 sequence (DNA): TGTGCCAGCTCCGTCGGGGCAGGGAACACCGGGGAGCTGTTTTTT.

The chain couples TRBV15 to TRBJ1-4; D is unresolved. V was clipped by 1 base and J by 7 bases, with 7 bases between them. CDR1 and CDR2 from the germline V gene are LNHNV and YYDKDF (reference sequence). The CDR3 has 13 amino acids. The CDR3 nucleotides read TGTGCCACCAGCAGAGGGCGAATTGAAAAACTGTTTTTT. Protein: CATSRGRIEKLFF.

This clone showed up many times. V and J are TRBV10-1 and TRBJ2-5; the D call may be TRBD1 or TRBD2 (6 bases each). The CDR3 spans 13 residues. V lost 2 bases and J lost 7, with 11 bases in between. Germline-derived CDR1 and CDR2 are WNHNN and SYGVQD (reference sequence). The CDR3 spells CASSEIRGATQYF. The CDR3 DNA follows: TGCGCCAGCAGTGAGATTAGGGGGGCGACCCAGTACTTC.

This clone occurred once. This chain links TRBV6-5 with TRBJ2-5, with D possibly being TRBD1 or TRBD2 (5 bases each). This CDR3 spans 13 amino acids. CDR1 is MNHEY, CDR2 SVGAGI, per germline. V lost 5 bases and J 4 bases, leaving 11 bases between the germline ends. The CDR3, as DNA: TGTGCCAGCAGTGTCGGGGCACGAGAGACCCAGTACTTC. As protein: CASSVGARETQYF.

This clone has only a few counts. This chain connects TRBV28 to TRBJ2-7; TRBD2 matches 8 bases. This CDR3 region has 17 residues. Trimming cost V 7 bases and J 2 bases; bases outside gene matches: 16. Looked up from germline, CDR1 is MDHEN and CDR2 is SYDVKM. The DNA for the CDR3 is TGTGCCAGCACTACTAGGGGCCTAGCGGGCACAACCTACGAGCAGTACTTC. Translating it yields CASTTRGLAGTTYEQYF.

This chain links TRBV7-9 with TRBJ2-7; TRBD2 matches at 10 bases. This CDR3 is 16 amino acids long. CDR1 is SEHNR, CDR2 FQNEAQ, per germline (reference sequence). The J segment lost 0 bases and the V segment lost 1 base, leaving 3 bases of the junction unmatched. The CDR3 DNA sequence: TGTGCCAGCAGCTTAGATCTAGCGGGAGCCTCCTACGAGCAGTACTTC. It translates to CASSLDLAGASYEQYF.

V gene TRBV2 combines with J gene TRBJ1-5; 8 bases agree with TRBD1. The CDR3 length is 15 residues. Germline assignment: CDR1 SNHLY and CDR2 FYNNEI. Losses at the gene ends were 4 bases for V and 3 bases for J; bases not matched to a gene: 5. The CDR3 sequence: CASSADRGPNQPQHF. The CDR3 DNA is TGTGCCAGCAGTGCAGACAGGGGCCCCAATCAGCCCCAGCATTTT. Full variable domain (outside the CDR3, taken from reference TRBV2 and TRBJ1-5): EPEVTQTPSHQVTQMGQEVILRCVPISNHLYFYWYRQILGQKVEFLVSFYNNEISEKSEIFDDQFSVERPDGSNFTLKIRSTKLEDSAMYFCASSADRGPNQPQHFGDGTRLSIL.

This clone was counted between two and nine times. V is TRBV6-1 and J is TRBJ1-2; D is undetermined. This CDR3 spans 13 amino acids. Trimming pared 4 bases from V and 4 bases from J, leaving 10 bases between. In germline, CDR1 is MNHNS, CDR2 SASEGT. The CDR3 bases are TGTGCCAGCAGTGTCGAGGTTTCCTATGGCTACACCTTC. Protein product: CASSVEVSYGYTF.

This clone has just one count. This chain connects TRBV28 to TRBJ2-7, with 11 bases fitting TRBD2. V lost 4 bases to trimming and J lost 2 bases; unmatched junction nucleotides: 4. CDR3 length: 15 residues. The germline V gene encodes CDR1 MDHEN and CDR2 SYDVKM. The CDR3 DNA follows: TGTGCCAGCAGTTCCCTAGCGGGGGGACCCTACGAGCAGTACTTC. As protein: CASSSLAGGPYEQYF. Supplemented by reference TRBV28 and TRBJ2-7, the full variable domain reads DVKVTQSSRYLVKRTGEKVFLECVQDMDHENMFWYRQDPGLGLRLIYFSYDVKMKEKGDIPEGYSVSREKKERFSLILESASTNQTSMYLCASSSLAGGPYEQYFGPGTRLTVT.

In this sample, this clone turned up many times. Other nucleotide sequences in the sample specify the same CDR3. The V and J genes are TRBV7-2 and TRBJ1-5; possible D gene TRBD1, 5 bases. The CDR3 is 15 amino acids. Per germline, CDR1 SGHTA and CDR2 FQGNSA. The V end lost 5 bases, the J end lost 3 bases, and 14 bases lay between the germline ends. The CDR3 bases are TGTGCCAGCAGCCTGAACCAGGGTAACAATCAGCCCCAGCATTTT. It encodes CASSLNQGNNQPQHF.

The rearrangement links TRBV28 to TRBJ2-4; 7 bases map to TRBD1. This CDR3 spans 13 amino acids. V was clipped by 2 bases and J by 15 bases; unmatched bases: 10. The germline CDR1 and CDR2 sequences are MDHEN and SYDVKM. CDR3 DNA sequence: TGTGCCAGCAGTTTACGGCACAGGGGTTCGTGGTACTTC. Translated: CASSLRHRGSWYF.

This clone was observed a handful of times. The chain combines TRBV14 with TRBJ2-7; D remains unclear. In germline, CDR1 is SGHDN, CDR2 FVKESK. V lost 3 bases, J lost 3 bases, and 3 bases lay in between. This CDR3 is built from 11 residues. The CDR3 spells CASSQFYEQYF. DNA of the CDR3: TGTGCCAGCAGCCAGTTCTACGAGCAGTACTTC.

V usage is TRBV5-1 and J usage is TRBJ2-7; D ambiguous. With 0 bases removed from V and 0 bases from J, the gap between germline ends came to 10 bases. The germline gives CDR1 SGHRS, CDR2 YFSETQ. The CDR3 has 15 residues. The CDR3 sequence: CASSLGQTSSYEQYF. Here the CDR3 DNA reads TGCGCCAGCAGCTTGGGCCAGACCAGCTCCTACGAGCAGTACTTC.

This clone was observed a handful of times. The chain links TRBV7-8 to TRBJ2-6; 9 bases fit TRBD2. Trimming took 1 base from V and 4 from J; bases not matched to a gene: 8. Germline V lookup: CDR1 SGHVS, CDR2 FQNEAQ. This CDR3 has 18 residues. CDR3 residues: CASSLVVAGASGANVLTF. The CDR3 coding sequence is TGTGCCAGCAGCTTAGTGGTAGCGGGGGCCTCAGGGGCCAACGTCCTGACTTTC.

The chain joins TRBV28 to TRBJ2-7, with 7 bases that match TRBD2. CDR3 size: 13 residues. The V and J ends lost 6 bases and 6 bases, in that order; junction bases with no gene match: 8. Germline V lookup: CDR1 MDHEN, CDR2 SYDVKM. The CDR3 coding sequence is TGTGCCAGCAGGGCCAGCGGGATTCCCGAGCAGTACTTC. Translating gives CASRASGIPEQYF. The entire variable domain, with the rest obtained from reference TRBV28 and TRBJ2-7, is as follows: DVKVTQSSRYLVKRTGEKVFLECVQDMDHENMFWYRQDPGLGLRLIYFSYDVKMKEKGDIPEGYSVSREKKERFSLILESASTNQTSMYLCASRASGIPEQYFGPGTRLTVT.

The chain uses TRBV27 and TRBJ2-7, with 9 bases identical to TRBD2. V trimming: 5 bases; J trimming: 6 bases; junction bases outside the gene matches: 11. Germline loops: CDR1 MNHEY, CDR2 SMNVEV (reference sequence). The CDR3 consists of 15 residues. The CDR3 DNA reads as TGTGCCAGCAGTACCCAATTAGCGGGAGTAGGCGAGCAGTACTTC. Translated, it gives CASSTQLAGVGEQYF.

This clone was seen a handful of times. The chain carries TRBV15 and TRBJ2-7; 13 bases line up with TRBD2. V lost 5 bases to trimming and J lost 3 bases; unmatched junction nucleotides: 10. This CDR3 has 17 residues. In germline, CDR1 is LNHNV, CDR2 YYDKDF (reference sequence). The chain's CDR3 is CATSPFWTSGSYYEQYF. The DNA of the CDR3 is TGTGCCACCAGCCCCTTCTGGACTAGCGGGAGTTACTACGAGCAGTACTTC.

J is TRBJ1-5 and V is TRBV30; D is uncertain. V was pared by 2 bases and J by 8 bases, with 13 bases between. The CDR3 runs 13 residues. Germline V CDR1 and CDR2: GTSNPN, SVGIG (reference sequence). The CDR3 protein is CAWSPLSGEPQHF. CDR3 nucleotides: TGTGCCTGGAGTCCCTTGTCTGGCGAGCCCCAGCATTTT.

The chain uses TRBV11-2 and TRBJ2-5; D not certain. Per germline, CDR1 SGHAT and CDR2 FQNNGV. This CDR3 region has 15 residues. The germline V and J ends were trimmed by 1 base and 5 bases, with 14 bases remaining between them. DNA of the CDR3: TGTGCCAGCAGCTTAGCTTCTGATCCTTGGGAGACCCAGTACTTC. Amino acids: CASSLASDPWETQYF.

V usage is TRBV6-1 and J usage is TRBJ2-1, with D hard to call. V was clipped by 2 bases and J by 9 bases, with 14 bases between them. The CDR3 extends over 14 amino acids. Germline V CDR1 and CDR2: MNHNS, SASEGT. The CDR3 DNA is TGTGCCAGCAGTGAATCCCTAGTATGGGTTGAGCAGTTCTTC. Its protein product is CASSESLVWVEQFF.

The chain uses TRBV2 and TRBJ1-2; D unclear. The CDR3 runs 13 residues. Germline CDR1 is SNHLY and CDR2 is FYNNEI. The V gene lost 7 bases and the J gene lost 3 bases, with 12 bases spanning the gap. CDR3 coding DNA: TGTGCCAGCACTGGGGTATTAGACTATGGCTACACCTTC. Translation: CASTGVLDYGYTF.

The rearrangement links TRBV9 to TRBJ2-1, with 8 bases fitting TRBD2. CDR1 and CDR2 (germline): SGDLS, YYNGEE. V trimming: 6 bases; J trimming: 6 bases; junction bases outside the gene matches: 8. This CDR3 has 14 amino acids. The CDR3 loop reads CASTSGTRGNEQFF. In DNA, the CDR3 is TGTGCCAGCACCTCCGGGACTAGGGGCAATGAGCAGTTCTTC.

The table lists this clone with a count of one. This rearrangement joins TRBV5-1 to TRBJ2-3; 7 positions match TRBD1. The V gene end was trimmed by 5 bases and the J gene end by 4 bases; junction bases not matched to a gene: 7. This CDR3 is built from 14 residues. Germline CDR1 is SGHRS and CDR2 is YFSETQ. The CDR3 spells CASRPRQGSDTQYF. In DNA, the CDR3 is TGCGCCAGCAGACCTCGACAGGGATCAGATACGCAGTATTTT.